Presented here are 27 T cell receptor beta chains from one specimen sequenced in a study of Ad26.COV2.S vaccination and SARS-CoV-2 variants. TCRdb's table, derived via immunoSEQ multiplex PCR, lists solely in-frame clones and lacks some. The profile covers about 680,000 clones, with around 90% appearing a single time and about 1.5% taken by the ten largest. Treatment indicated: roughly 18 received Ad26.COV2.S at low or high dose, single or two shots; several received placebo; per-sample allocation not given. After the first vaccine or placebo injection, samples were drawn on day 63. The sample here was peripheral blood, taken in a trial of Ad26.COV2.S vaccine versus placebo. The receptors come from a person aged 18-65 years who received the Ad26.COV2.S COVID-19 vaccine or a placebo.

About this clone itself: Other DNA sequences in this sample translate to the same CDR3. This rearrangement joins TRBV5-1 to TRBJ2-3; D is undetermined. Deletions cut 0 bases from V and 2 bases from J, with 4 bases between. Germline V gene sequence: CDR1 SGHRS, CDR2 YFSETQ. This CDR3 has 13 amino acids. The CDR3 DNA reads TGCGCCAGCAGCTTGGACCCCACAGATACGCAGTATTTT. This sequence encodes CASSLDPTDTQYF.

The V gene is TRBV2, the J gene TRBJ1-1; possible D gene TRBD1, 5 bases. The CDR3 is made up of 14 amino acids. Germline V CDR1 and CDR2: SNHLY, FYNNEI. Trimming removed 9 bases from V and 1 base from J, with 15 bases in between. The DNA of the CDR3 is TGTGCCAGTCAGGAGGGGCTCGGGAACACTGAAGCTTTCTTT. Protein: CASQEGLGNTEAFF. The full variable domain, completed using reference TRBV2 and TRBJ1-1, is EPEVTQTPSHQVTQMGQEVILRCVPISNHLYFYWYRQILGQKVEFLVSFYNNEISEKSEIFDDQFSVERPDGSNFTLKIRSTKLEDSAMYFCASQEGLGNTEAFFGQGTRLTVV.

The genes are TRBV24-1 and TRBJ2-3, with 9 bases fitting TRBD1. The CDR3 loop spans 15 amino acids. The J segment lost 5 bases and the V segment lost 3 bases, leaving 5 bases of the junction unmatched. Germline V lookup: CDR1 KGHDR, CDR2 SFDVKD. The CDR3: CATSDPGTGIDTQYF. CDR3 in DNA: TGTGCCACCAGTGATCCCGGGACAGGGATAGATACGCAGTATTTT.

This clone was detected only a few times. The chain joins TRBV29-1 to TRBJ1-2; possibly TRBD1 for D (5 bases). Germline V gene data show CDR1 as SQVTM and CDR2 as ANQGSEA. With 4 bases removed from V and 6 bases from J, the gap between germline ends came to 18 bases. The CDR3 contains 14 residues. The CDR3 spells CSVVSLARANGYTF. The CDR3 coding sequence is TGCAGCGTTGTGTCTTTGGCCAGGGCGAATGGCTACACCTTC.

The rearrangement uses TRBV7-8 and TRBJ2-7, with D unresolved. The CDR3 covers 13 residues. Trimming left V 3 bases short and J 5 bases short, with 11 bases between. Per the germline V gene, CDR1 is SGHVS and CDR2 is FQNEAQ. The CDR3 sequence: CASSFLGVDEQYF. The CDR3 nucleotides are TGTGCCAGCAGCTTTCTAGGTGTAGACGAGCAGTACTTC.

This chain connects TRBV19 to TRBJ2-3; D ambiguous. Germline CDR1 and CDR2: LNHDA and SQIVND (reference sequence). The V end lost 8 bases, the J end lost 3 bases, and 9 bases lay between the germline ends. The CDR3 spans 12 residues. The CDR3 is CASSTGTDTQYF. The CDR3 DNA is TGTGCCAGTTCGACTGGGACAGATACGCAGTATTTT.

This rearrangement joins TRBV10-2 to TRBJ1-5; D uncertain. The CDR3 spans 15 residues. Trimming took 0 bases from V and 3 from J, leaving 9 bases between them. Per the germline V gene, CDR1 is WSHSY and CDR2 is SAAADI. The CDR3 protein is CASSESSPSNQPQHF. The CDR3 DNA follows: TGCGCCAGCAGTGAGTCGAGTCCCTCCAATCAGCCCCAGCATTTT.

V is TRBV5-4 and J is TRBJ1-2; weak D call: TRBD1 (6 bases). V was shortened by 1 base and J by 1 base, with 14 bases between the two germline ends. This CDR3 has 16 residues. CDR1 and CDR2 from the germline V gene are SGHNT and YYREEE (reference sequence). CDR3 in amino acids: CASSLWVGQVNYGYTF. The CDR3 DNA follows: TGTGCCAGCAGCTTGTGGGTGGGACAAGTTAACTATGGCTACACCTTC.

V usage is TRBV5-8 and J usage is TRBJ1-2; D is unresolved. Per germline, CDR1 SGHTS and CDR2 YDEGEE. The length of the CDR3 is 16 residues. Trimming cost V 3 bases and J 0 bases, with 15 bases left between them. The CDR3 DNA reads TGTGCCAGCAGCTCACCGTACTTAAGAGCTAACTATGGCTACACCTTC. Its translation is CASSSPYLRANYGYTF.

The DNA for the CDR3 is TGTGCCAGTAGTACAACAGGGTGGAGGAACACTGAAGCTTTCTTT. Protein product: CASSTTGWRNTEAFF. The chain links TRBV19 to TRBJ1-1, with D perhaps TRBD1 (6 bases). Germline CDR1 LNHDA, CDR2 SQIVND (reference sequence). The CDR3 length is 15 residues. V was clipped by 4 bases and J by 1 base, with 13 bases between them.

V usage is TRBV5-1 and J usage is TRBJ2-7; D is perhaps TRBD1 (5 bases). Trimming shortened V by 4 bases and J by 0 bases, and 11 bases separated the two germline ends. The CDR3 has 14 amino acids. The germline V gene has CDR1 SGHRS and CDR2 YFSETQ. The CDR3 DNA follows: TGCGCCAGCAGCCTCCAACAGGCCTCCTACGAGCAGTACTTC. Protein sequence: CASSLQQASYEQYF. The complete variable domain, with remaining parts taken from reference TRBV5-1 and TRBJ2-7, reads KAGVTQTPRYLIKTRGQQVTLSCSPISGHRSVSWYQQTPGQGLQFLFEYFSETQRNKGNFPGRFSGRQFSNSRSEMNVSTLELGDSALYLCASSLQQASYEQYFGPGTRLTVT.

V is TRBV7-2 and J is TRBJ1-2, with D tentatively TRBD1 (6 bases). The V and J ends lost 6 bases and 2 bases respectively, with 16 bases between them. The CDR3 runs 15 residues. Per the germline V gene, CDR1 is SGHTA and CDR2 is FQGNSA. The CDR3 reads CASRPDSFFNYGYTF. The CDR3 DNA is TGTGCCAGCAGACCGGACAGCTTTTTCAACTATGGCTACACCTTC.

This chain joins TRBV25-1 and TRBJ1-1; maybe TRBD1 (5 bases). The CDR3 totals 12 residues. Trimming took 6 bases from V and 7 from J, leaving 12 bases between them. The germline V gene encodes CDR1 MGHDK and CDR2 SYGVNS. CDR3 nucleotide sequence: TGTGCCAGCAGATGGGGCGCTGGTGAAGCTTTCTTT. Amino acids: CASRWGAGEAFF.

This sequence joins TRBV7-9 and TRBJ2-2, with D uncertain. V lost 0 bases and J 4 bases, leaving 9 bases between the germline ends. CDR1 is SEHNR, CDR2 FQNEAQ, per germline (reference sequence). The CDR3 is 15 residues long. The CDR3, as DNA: TGTGCCAGCAGCTTAGCCGGGTTTGGCACCGGGGAGCTGTTTTTT. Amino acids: CASSLAGFGTGELFF.

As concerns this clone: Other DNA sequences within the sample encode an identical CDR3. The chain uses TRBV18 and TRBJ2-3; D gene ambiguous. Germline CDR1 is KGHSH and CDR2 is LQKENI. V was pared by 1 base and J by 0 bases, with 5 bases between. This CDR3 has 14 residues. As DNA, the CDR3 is TGTGCCAGCTCACCACTAGGGAGCACAGATACGCAGTATTTT. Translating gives CASSPLGSTDTQYF. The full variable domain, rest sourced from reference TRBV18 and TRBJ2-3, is NAGVMQNPRHLVRRRGQEARLRCSPMKGHSHVYWYRQLPEEGLKFMVYLQKENIIDESGMPKERFSAEFPKEGPSILRIQQVVRGDSAAYFCASSPLGSTDTQYFGPGTRLTVL.

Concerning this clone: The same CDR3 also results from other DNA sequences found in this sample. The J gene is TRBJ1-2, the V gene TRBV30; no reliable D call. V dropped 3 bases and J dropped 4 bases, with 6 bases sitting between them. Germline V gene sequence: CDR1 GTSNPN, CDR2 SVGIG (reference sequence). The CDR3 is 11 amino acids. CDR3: CAWSRSYGYTF. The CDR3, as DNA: TGTGCCTGGAGCCGCAGCTATGGCTACACCTTC.

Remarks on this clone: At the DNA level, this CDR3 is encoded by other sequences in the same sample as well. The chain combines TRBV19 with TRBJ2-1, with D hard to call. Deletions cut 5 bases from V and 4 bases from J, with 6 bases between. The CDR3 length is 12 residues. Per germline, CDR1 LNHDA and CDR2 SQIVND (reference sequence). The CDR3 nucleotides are TGTGCCAGTAGTGTAGGTTACAATGAGCAGTTCTTC. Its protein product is CASSVGYNEQFF. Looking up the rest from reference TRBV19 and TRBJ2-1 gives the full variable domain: DGGITQSPKYLFRKEGQNVTLSCEQNLNHDAMYWYRQDPGQGLRLIYYSQIVNDFQKGDIAEGYSVSREKKESFPLTVTSAQKNPTAFYLCASSVGYNEQFFGPGTRLTVL.

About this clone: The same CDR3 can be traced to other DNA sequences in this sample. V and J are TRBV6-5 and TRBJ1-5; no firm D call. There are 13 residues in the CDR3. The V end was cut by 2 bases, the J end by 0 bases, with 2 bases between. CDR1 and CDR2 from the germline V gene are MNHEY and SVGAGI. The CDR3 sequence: CASSYRSNQPQHF. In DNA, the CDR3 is TGTGCCAGCAGTTACCGTAGCAATCAGCCCCAGCATTTT.

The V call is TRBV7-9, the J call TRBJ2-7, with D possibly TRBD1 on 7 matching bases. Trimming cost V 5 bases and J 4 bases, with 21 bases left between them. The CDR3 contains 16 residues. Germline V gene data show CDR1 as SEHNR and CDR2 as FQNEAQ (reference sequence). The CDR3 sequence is CASSRSSGDSRYEQYF. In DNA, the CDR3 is TGTGCCAGCAGCCGTTCTTCGGGGGACAGTCGATACGAGCAGTACTTC. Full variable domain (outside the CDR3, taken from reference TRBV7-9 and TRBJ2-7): DTGVSQNPRHKITKRGQNVTFRCDPISEHNRLYWYRQTLGQGPEFLTYFQNEAQLEKSRLLSDRFSAERPKGSFSTLEIQRTEQGDSAMYLCASSRSSGDSRYEQYFGPGTRLTVT.

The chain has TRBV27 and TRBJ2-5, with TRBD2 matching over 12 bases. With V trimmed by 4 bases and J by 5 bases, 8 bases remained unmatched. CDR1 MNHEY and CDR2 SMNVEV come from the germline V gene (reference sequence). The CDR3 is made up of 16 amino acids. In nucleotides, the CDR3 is TGTGCCAGCAGTTCCCCGACTAGCGGGAGAGGTGAGACCCAGTACTTC. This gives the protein CASSSPTSGRGETQYF.

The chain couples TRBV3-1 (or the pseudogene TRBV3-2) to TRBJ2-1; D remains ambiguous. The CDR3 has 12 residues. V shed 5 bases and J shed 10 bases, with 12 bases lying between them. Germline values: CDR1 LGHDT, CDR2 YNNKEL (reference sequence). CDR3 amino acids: CASSERLQEQFF. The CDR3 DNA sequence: TGTGCCAGCAGCGAAAGACTCCAGGAGCAGTTCTTC.

The CDR3 reads CASSLNPGGGLSYEQYF. The CDR3 bases are TGTGCCAGCAGCTTAAACCCTGGCGGGGGGCTCTCCTACGAGCAGTACTTC. The chain recombines TRBV7-2 with TRBJ2-7; 8 nucleotides agree with TRBD2. The V and J ends lost 2 bases and 0 bases, in that order; junction bases with no gene match: 9. The CDR3 spans 17 residues. Germline assignment: CDR1 SGHTA and CDR2 FQGNSA.

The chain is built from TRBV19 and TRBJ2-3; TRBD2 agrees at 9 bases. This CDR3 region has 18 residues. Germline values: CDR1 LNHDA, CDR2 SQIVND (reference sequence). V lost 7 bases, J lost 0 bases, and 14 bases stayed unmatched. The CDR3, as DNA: TGTGCCAGTACCCCGCTCGCGGGAGGGTCTAAGAGCACAGATACGCAGTATTTT. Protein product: CASTPLAGGSKSTDTQYF.

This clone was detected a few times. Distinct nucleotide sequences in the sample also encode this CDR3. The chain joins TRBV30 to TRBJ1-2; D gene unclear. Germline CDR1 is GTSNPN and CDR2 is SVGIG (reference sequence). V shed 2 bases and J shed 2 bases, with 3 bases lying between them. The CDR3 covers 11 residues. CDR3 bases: TGTGCCTGGAGTACGAACTATGGCTACACCTTC. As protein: CAWSTNYGYTF. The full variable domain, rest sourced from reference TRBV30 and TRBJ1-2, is SQTIHQWPATLVQPVGSPLSLECTVEGTSNPNLYWYRQAAGRGLQLLFYSVGIGQISSEVPQNLSASRPQDRQFILSSKKLLLSDSGFYLCAWSTNYGYTFGSGTRLTVV.

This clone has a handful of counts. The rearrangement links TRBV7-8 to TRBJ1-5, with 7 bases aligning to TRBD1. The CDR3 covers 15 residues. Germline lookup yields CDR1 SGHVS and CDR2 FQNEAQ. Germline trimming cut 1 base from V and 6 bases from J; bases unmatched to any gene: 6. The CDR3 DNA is TGTGCCAGCAGCTTAGAAGGGGACAGCGCTCAGCCCCAGCATTTT. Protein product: CASSLEGDSAQPQHF.

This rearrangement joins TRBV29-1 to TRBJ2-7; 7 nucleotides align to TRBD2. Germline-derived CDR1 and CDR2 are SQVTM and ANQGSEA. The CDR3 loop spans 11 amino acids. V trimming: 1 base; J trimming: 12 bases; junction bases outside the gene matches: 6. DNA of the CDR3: TGCAGCGTTGAAGGGGCGGGGGTGTCGTACTTC. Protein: CSVEGAGVSYF.

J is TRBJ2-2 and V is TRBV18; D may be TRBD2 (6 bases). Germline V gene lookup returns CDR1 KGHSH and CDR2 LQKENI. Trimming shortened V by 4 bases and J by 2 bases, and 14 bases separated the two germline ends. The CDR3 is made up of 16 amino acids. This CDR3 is CASSLMLGRNTGELFF. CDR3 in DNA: TGTGCCAGCTCACTGATGCTCGGGAGAAACACCGGGGAGCTGTTTTTT.